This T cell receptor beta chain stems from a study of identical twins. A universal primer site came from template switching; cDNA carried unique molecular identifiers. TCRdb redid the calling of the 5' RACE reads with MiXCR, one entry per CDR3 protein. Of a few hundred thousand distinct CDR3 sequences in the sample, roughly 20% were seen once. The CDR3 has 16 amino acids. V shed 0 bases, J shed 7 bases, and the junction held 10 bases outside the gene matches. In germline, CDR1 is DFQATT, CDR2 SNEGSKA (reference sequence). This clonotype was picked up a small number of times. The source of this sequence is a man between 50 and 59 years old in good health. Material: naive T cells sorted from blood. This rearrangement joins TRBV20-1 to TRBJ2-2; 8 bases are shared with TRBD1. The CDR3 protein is CSAREKDRVFVGELFF. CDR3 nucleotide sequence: TGCAGTGCTAGAGAAAAGGACAGGGTATTTGTCGGGGAGCTGTTTTTT.